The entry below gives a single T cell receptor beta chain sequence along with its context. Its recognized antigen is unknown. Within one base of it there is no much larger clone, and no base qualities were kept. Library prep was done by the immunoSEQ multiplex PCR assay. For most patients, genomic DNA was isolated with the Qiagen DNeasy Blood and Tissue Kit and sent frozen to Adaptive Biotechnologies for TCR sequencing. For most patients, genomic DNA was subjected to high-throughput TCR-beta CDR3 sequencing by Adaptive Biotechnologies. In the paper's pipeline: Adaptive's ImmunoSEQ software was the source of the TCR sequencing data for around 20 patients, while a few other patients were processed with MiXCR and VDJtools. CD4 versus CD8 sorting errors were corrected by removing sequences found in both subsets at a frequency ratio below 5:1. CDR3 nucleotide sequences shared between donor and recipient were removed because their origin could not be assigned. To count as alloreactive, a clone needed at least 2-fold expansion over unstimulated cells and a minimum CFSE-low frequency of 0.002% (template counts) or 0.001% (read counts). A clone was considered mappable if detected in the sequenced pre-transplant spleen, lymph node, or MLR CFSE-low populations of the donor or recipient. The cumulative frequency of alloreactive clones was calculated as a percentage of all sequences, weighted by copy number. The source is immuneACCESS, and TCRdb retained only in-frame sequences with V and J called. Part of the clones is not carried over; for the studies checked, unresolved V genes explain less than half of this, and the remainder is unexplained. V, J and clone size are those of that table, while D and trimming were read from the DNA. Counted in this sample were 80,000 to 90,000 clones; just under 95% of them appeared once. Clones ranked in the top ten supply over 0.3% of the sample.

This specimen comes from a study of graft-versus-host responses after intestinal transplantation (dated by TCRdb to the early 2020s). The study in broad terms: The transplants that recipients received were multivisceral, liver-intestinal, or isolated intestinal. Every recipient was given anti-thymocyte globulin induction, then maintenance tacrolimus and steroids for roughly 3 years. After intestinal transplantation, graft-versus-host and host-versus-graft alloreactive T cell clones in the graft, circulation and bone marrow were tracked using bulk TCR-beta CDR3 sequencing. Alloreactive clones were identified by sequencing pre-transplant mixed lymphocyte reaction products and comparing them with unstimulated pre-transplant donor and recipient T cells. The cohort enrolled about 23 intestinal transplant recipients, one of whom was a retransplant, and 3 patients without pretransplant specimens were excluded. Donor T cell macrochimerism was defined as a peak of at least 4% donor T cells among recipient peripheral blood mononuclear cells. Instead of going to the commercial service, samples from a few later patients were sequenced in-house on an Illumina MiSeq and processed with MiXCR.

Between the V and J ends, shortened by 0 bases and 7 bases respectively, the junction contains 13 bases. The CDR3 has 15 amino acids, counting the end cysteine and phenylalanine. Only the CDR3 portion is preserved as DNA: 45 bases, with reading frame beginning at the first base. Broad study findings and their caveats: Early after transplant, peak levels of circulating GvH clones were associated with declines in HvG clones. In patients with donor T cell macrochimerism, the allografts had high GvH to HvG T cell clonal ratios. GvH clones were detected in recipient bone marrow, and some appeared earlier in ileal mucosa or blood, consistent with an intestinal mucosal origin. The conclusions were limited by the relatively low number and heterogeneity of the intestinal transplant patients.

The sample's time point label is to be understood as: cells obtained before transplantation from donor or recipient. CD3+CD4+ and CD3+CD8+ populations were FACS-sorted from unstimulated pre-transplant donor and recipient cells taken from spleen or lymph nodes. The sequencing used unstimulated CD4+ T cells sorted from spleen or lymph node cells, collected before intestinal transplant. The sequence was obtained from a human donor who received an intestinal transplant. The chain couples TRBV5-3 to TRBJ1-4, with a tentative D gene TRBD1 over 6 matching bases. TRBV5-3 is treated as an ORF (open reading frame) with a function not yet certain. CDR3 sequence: CARSLACRGGEKLFF. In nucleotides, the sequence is TGTGCCAGAAGCTTGGCGTGCAGGGGTGGTGAAAAACTGTTTTTT.